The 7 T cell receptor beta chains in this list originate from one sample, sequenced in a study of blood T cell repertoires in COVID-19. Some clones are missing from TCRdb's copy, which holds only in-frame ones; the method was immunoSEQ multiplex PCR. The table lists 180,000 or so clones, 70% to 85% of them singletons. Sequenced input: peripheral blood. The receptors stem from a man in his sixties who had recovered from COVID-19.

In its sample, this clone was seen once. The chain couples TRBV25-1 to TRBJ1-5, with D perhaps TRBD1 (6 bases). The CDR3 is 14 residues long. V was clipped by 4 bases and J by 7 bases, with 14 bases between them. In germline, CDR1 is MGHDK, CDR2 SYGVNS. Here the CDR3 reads CASSGQGTGQPQHF. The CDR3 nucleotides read TGTGCCAGCAGTGGGCAGGGGACCGGCCAGCCCCAGCATTTT.

The chain's CDR3 is CASSPWEGRYTEAFF. The CDR3 region has the DNA TGTGCCAGCAGCCCTTGGGAGGGGAGATACACTGAAGCTTTCTTT. The genes are TRBV9 and TRBJ1-1, with D perhaps TRBD1 (5 bases). CDR3 length: 15 residues. Germline values: CDR1 SGDLS, CDR2 YYNGEE. V lost 4 bases to trimming and J lost 3 bases, with 16 bases between them. The full variable domain, rest sourced from reference TRBV9 and TRBJ1-1, is DSGVTQTPKHLITATGQRVTLRCSPRSGDLSVYWYQQSLDQGLQFLIQYYNGEERAKGNILERFSAQQFPDLHSELNLSSLELGDSALYFCASSPWEGRYTEAFFGQGTRLTVV.

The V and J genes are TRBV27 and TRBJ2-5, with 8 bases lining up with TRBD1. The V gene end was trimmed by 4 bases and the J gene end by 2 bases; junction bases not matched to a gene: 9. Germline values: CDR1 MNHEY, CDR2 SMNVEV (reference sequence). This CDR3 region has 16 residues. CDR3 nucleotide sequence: TGTGCCAGCAGTTCGGCAGGGGGCCGACTACAAGAGACCCAGTACTTC. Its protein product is CASSSAGGRLQETQYF.

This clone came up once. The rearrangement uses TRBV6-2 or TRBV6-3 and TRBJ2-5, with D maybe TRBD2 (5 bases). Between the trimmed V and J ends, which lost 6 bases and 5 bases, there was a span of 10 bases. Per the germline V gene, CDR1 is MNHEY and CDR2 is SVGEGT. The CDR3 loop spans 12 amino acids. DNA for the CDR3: TGTGCCAGCAGCCCGAGGGTTGAGACCCAGTACTTC. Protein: CASSPRVETQYF.

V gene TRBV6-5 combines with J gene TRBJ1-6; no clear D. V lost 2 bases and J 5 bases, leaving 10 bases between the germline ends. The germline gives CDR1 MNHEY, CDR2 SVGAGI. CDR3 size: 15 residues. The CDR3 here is CASSYMGEDNSPLHF. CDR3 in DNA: TGTGCCAGCAGTTACATGGGCGAAGATAATTCACCCCTCCACTTT.

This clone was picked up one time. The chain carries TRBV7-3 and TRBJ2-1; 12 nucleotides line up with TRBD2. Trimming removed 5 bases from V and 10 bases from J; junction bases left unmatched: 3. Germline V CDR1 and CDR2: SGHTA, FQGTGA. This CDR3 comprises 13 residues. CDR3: CASSTGTSGEQFF. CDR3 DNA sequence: TGTGCCAGCAGCACGGGGACTAGCGGGGAGCAGTTCTTC.

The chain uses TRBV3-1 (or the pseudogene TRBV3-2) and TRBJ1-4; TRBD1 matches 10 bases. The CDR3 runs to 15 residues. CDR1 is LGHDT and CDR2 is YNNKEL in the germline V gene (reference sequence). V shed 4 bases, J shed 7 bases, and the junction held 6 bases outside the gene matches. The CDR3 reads CASSLDRGRGEKLFF. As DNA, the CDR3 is TGTGCCAGCAGCCTCGACAGGGGGCGGGGTGAAAAACTGTTTTTT.